The next 32 T cell receptor beta chains were all read from a single sample in a study of cytomegalovirus exposure and HLA in healthy donors. The PCR made use of 60 Vbeta and 13 Jbeta primers. Only in-frame clones appear in the TCRdb table, and some are missing; sequencing was by immunoSEQ multiplex PCR. The sample includes about 25,000 clones. The sample taken for sequencing was PBMCs. The receptors shown here come from a male donor in good health and CMV-seropositive.

The chain couples TRBV19 to TRBJ2-2; D may be TRBD1 (5 bases). Germline V gene lookup returns CDR1 LNHDA and CDR2 SQIVND (reference sequence). Trimming left V 7 bases short and J 6 bases short, with 18 bases between. This CDR3 has 15 amino acids. CDR3 residues: CASTPQGVKAGELFF. Written as DNA, the CDR3 is TGTGCCAGTACCCCCCAGGGCGTGAAGGCCGGGGAGCTGTTTTTT.

CDR3 loop: CAISQGAANEKLFF. For the CDR3, the DNA is TGTGCCATCAGTCAGGGGGCGGCTAATGAAAAACTGTTTTTT. The chain carries TRBV10-3 and TRBJ1-4; 8 bases align to TRBD1. The CDR3 consists of 14 residues. The V and J ends lost 5 bases and 3 bases, in that order; junction bases with no gene match: 2. Per germline, CDR1 ENHRY and CDR2 SYGVKD.

The CDR3 region is CAWGRTDDMNTEAFF. The CDR3 bases are TGTGCCTGGGGCCGGACAGACGACATGAACACTGAAGCTTTCTTT. The chain links TRBV30 to TRBJ1-1; possible D gene TRBD1, 6 bases. The CDR3 totals 15 residues. V was clipped by 5 bases and J by 0 bases, with 16 bases between them. Per the germline V gene, CDR1 is GTSNPN and CDR2 is SVGIG (reference sequence).

The chain is built from TRBV9 and TRBJ2-2; 8 bases are a match to TRBD2. V was pared by 0 bases and J by 7 bases, with 5 bases of the junction left unmatched. The CDR3 has 15 residues. The germline V gene has CDR1 SGDLS and CDR2 YYNGEE. CDR3 amino acids: CASSVDAGGVGELFF. DNA for the CDR3: TGTGCCAGCAGCGTAGACGCGGGAGGCGTCGGGGAGCTGTTTTTT.

The chain is built from TRBV7-9 and TRBJ2-5, with a tentative D call TRBD2 (7 bases). In germline, CDR1 is SEHNR, CDR2 FQNEAQ (reference sequence). This CDR3 contains 13 residues. The ends were cut back, 11 bases at V and 5 bases at J, with 18 bases in the middle. The CDR3 loop reads CAAGASEAETQYF. The CDR3 DNA follows: TGTGCCGCGGGGGCTAGCGAGGCGGAGACCCAGTACTTC.

This chain links TRBV18 with TRBJ2-4, with D uncertain. The CDR3 sequence is 14 residues long. Between the trimmed V and J ends, which lost 3 bases and 7 bases, there was a span of 13 bases. Germline V CDR1 and CDR2: KGHSH, LQKENI. The CDR3, as DNA: TGTGCCAGCTCACCCCCCGGAGCAAGCAACATTCAGTACTTC. Its protein is CASSPPGASNIQYF.

The rearrangement uses TRBV30 and TRBJ2-5; possible D gene TRBD2, 5 bases. Germline-derived CDR1 and CDR2 are GTSNPN and SVGIG (reference sequence). The CDR3 sequence is 13 residues long. With 0 bases removed from V and 5 bases from J, the gap between germline ends came to 10 bases. The CDR3 DNA sequence: TGTGCCTGGAGTGTACCCGGGAAGGAGACCCAGTACTTC. It translates to CAWSVPGKETQYF. Full variable domain (rest looked up from reference TRBV30 and TRBJ2-5): SQTIHQWPATLVQPVGSPLSLECTVEGTSNPNLYWYRQAAGRGLQLLFYSVGIGQISSEVPQNLSASRPQDRQFILSSKKLLLSDSGFYLCAWSVPGKETQYFGPGTRLLVL.

The genes are TRBV19 and TRBJ1-1; 9 positions agree with TRBD1. The CDR3 covers 12 residues. The germline V gene has CDR1 LNHDA and CDR2 SQIVND (reference sequence). Trimming removed 6 bases from V and 7 bases from J; junction bases left unmatched: 3. DNA for the CDR3: TGTGCCAGTAGCGGACAGGGGTTTGAAGCTTTCTTT. It specifies CASSGQGFEAFF.

The gene calls are TRBV30 and TRBJ1-1; D not resolved. Trimming pared 5 bases from V and 1 base from J, leaving 17 bases between. Germline V CDR1 and CDR2: GTSNPN, SVGIG (reference sequence). The length of the CDR3 is 15 residues. This chain's CDR3 is CAWGPPGSKNTEAFF. CDR3 coding DNA: TGTGCCTGGGGGCCCCCCGGCAGCAAGAACACTGAAGCTTTCTTT.

The chain joins TRBV30 to TRBJ2-6, with D possibly being TRBD1 (5 bases). The CDR3 spans 13 residues. Germline V gene lookup returns CDR1 GTSNPN and CDR2 SVGIG (reference sequence). As DNA, the CDR3 is TGTGCTTACTTCAGGGATGGGGCCAACGTCCTGACTTTC. Protein sequence: CAYFRDGANVLTF.

This chain joins TRBV28 and TRBJ1-2, with 10 bases aligning to TRBD1. Germline trimming cut 7 bases from V and 7 bases from J; bases unmatched to any gene: 6. From germline, CDR1 is MDHEN and CDR2 SYDVKM. The CDR3 loop spans 13 amino acids. The CDR3 loop is CASNSGTGVGYTF. The CDR3 DNA reads as TGTGCCAGCAACTCAGGGACAGGGGTTGGCTACACCTTC.

The rearrangement joins TRBV7-7 to TRBJ2-3, with 15 bases fitting TRBD2. V gave up 5 bases and J gave up 5 bases; unmatched junction bases: 5. Germline V gene sequence: CDR1 SSHAT, CDR2 FNYEAQ (reference sequence). This CDR3 comprises 16 residues. The CDR3 spells CASSMGLAGGGDTQYF. The CDR3 nucleotides are TGTGCCAGCAGCATGGGACTAGCGGGGGGTGGAGATACGCAGTATTTT. The complete variable domain, with remaining parts taken from reference TRBV7-7 and TRBJ2-3, reads GAGVSQSPRYKVTKRGQDVTLRCDPISSHATLYWYQQALGQGPEFLTYFNYEAQPDKSGLPSDRFSAERPEGSISTLTIQRTEQRDSAMYRCASSMGLAGGGDTQYFGPGTRLTVL.

The rearrangement uses TRBV9 and TRBJ2-5; 11 bases align to TRBD2. CDR3 length: 15 amino acids. Germline V gene sequence: CDR1 SGDLS, CDR2 YYNGEE. V was clipped by 4 bases and J by 3 bases; unmatched bases: 5. The CDR3 reads CASSSSTSGEETQYF. DNA of the CDR3: TGTGCCAGCAGCTCCTCGACTAGCGGGGAAGAGACCCAGTACTTC.

The chain uses TRBV14 and TRBJ2-3; D is possibly TRBD2 (6 bases). This CDR3 region has 13 residues. The ends were cut back, 7 bases at V and 4 bases at J, with 12 bases in the middle. Germline values: CDR1 SGHDN, CDR2 FVKESK. The CDR3 DNA follows: TGTGCCAGCAACCCTTTAGCGGCAGATACGCAGTATTTT. Protein sequence: CASNPLAADTQYF.

This chain links TRBV19 with TRBJ2-7; TRBD1 is a possible D gene (5 bases). Looked up from germline, CDR1 is LNHDA and CDR2 is SQIVND (reference sequence). Trimming left V 1 base short and J 1 base short, with 11 bases between. The CDR3 loop spans 15 amino acids. Written as DNA, the CDR3 is TGTGCCAGTAGTATAGCCGCGACAGCATCCTACGAGCAGTACTTC. The encoded protein is CASSIAATASYEQYF.

This rearrangement joins TRBV28 to TRBJ2-3; 13 nucleotides align to TRBD2. Germline V lookup: CDR1 MDHEN, CDR2 SYDVKM. The V segment lost 5 bases and the J segment 3 bases; nucleotides outside the gene matches: 11. This CDR3 is built from 18 residues. In DNA form, the CDR3 reads TGTGCCAGCAGTCTAGTGGGGACTAGCGGGGTGGGAACAGATACGCAGTATTTT. Its translation is CASSLVGTSGVGTDTQYF.

V gene TRBV5-5 combines with J gene TRBJ1-1, with TRBD1 matching over 9 bases. Germline V gives CDR1 SGHKS, CDR2 YYEKEE (reference sequence). There are 15 residues in the CDR3. After removal of 4 bases from V and 6 bases from J, the junction contained 10 bases not matched to a gene. The CDR3 sequence is CASSGGTGTIAEAFF. In DNA, the CDR3 is TGTGCCAGCAGCGGGGGGACAGGGACGATCGCTGAAGCTTTCTTT. The full variable domain, in which reference TRBV5-5 and TRBJ1-1 provide the parts outside the CDR3, is DAGVTQSPTHLIKTRGQQVTLRCSPISGHKSVSWYQQVLGQGPQFIFQYYEKEERGRGNFPDRFSARQFPNYSSELNVNALLLGDSALYLCASSGGTGTIAEAFFGQGTRLTVV.

The genes are TRBV28 and TRBJ1-5; perhaps TRBD1 as D (5 bases). V was pared by 1 base and J by 0 bases, with 10 bases between. CDR1 and CDR2 from the germline V gene are MDHEN and SYDVKM. The CDR3 consists of 16 residues. In DNA, the CDR3 is TGTGCCAGCAGTTTATCAGCAGGGCTTAGCAATCAGCCCCAGCATTTT. It is translated as CASSLSAGLSNQPQHF.

The chain employs TRBV9 and TRBJ2-2, with TRBD2 identical over 13 bases. Germline assignment: CDR1 SGDLS and CDR2 YYNGEE. V shed 3 bases and J 8 bases; nucleotides not matched to a gene: 7. The CDR3 sequence is 16 residues long. CDR3 protein: CASSAWTSGGRGELFF. The CDR3 DNA reads TGTGCCAGCAGCGCCTGGACTAGCGGGGGTCGGGGGGAGCTGTTTTTT.

This sequence joins TRBV6-5 and TRBJ2-7; weak D call: TRBD2 (6 bases). Germline assignment: CDR1 MNHEY and CDR2 SVGAGI. The germline V and J ends were trimmed by 5 bases and 6 bases, with 14 bases remaining between them. The CDR3 is 13 amino acids. CDR3 bases: TGTGCCAGCAGTCCCCAGGAGGGGCCCGAGCAGTACTTC. Translating it yields CASSPQEGPEQYF.

V and J are TRBV28 and TRBJ2-5, with no clear D. Trimming stripped 5 bases from V and 4 bases from J, with 8 bases between. Per germline, CDR1 MDHEN and CDR2 SYDVKM. The CDR3 has 12 residues. CDR3 in DNA: TGTGCCAGCAGTCCCCAATCAGAGACCCAGTACTTC. Protein: CASSPQSETQYF. Together with reference TRBV28 and TRBJ2-5, the CDR3 gives the full variable domain: DVKVTQSSRYLVKRTGEKVFLECVQDMDHENMFWYRQDPGLGLRLIYFSYDVKMKEKGDIPEGYSVSREKKERFSLILESASTNQTSMYLCASSPQSETQYFGPGTRLLVL.

This rearrangement joins TRBV5-5 to TRBJ2-7; D gene unclear. Germline V gives CDR1 SGHKS, CDR2 YYEKEE (reference sequence). This CDR3 region has 12 residues. V shed 2 bases and J shed 6 bases, with 9 bases lying between them. CDR3 nucleotides: TGTGCCAGCAGCTTCCCGAGCCTCGAGCAGTACTTC. It specifies CASSFPSLEQYF.

This chain connects TRBV19 to TRBJ2-7, with 10 bases matching TRBD2. Germline CDR1 reads LNHDA; CDR2 reads SQIVND (reference sequence). The CDR3 is made up of 16 amino acids. J gave up 2 bases and V 3 bases, and 7 bases lay outside the gene matches. In DNA form, the CDR3 reads TGTGCCAGTAGTATGTCTAGCGGGAGTTTCGCCTACGAGCAGTACTTC. Protein product: CASSMSSGSFAYEQYF.

The chain recombines TRBV28 with TRBJ2-7, with TRBD1 matching over 8 bases. The germline V gene encodes CDR1 MDHEN and CDR2 SYDVKM. Trimming removed 10 bases from V and 5 bases from J; junction bases left unmatched: 10. This CDR3 contains 13 residues. CDR3 coding DNA: TGTGCCATCAGAGGGCAGGGGGCCGACGAGCAGTACTTC. Protein sequence: CAIRGQGADEQYF.

The chain combines TRBV13 with TRBJ1-5; no definite D call. Germline V gene data show CDR1 as PRHDT and CDR2 as FYEKMQ (reference sequence). This CDR3 is built from 15 residues. Trimming left V 2 bases short and J 4 bases short, with 12 bases between. The DNA for the CDR3 is TGTGCCAGCAGCTTATGGGGAGAAAAGAATCAGCCCCAGCATTTT. The encoded protein is CASSLWGEKNQPQHF.

Worth noting for this clone: Lacking the conserved final phenylalanine or tryptophan, this CDR3 likely reflects a read error. It is unclear where the CDR3 begins or ends on the DNA, so no DNA is shown, and the CDR3 is as TCRdb lists it. The V gene is TRBV11-1, the J gene TRBJ2-7; TRBD1, the table's D call, was not compared with the DNA. The CDR3 is made up of 12 amino acids, end residues included. Germline values: CDR1 SGHAT, CDR2 FQDESV (reference sequence). CDR3 loop: CASSRIAGVPSL.

This chain joins TRBV25-1 and TRBJ1-1; D gene unclear. Germline V CDR1 and CDR2: MGHDK, SYGVNS. Trimming left V 0 bases short and J 6 bases short, with 11 bases between. The CDR3 is 14 residues long. The CDR3 spells CASSEYQEAAEAFF. Here the CDR3 DNA reads TGTGCCAGCAGTGAATATCAGGAAGCGGCTGAAGCTTTCTTT.

The chain has TRBV29-1 and TRBJ1-6, with TRBD1 as a possible D gene (5 bases). The CDR3 loop spans 13 amino acids. Germline CDR1 reads SQVTM; CDR2 reads ANQGSEA. Trimming stripped 7 bases from V and 6 bases from J, with 13 bases between. The CDR3 sequence: CSATDSLNSPLHF. The CDR3 coding sequence is TGCAGCGCGACTGACAGCCTTAATTCACCCCTCCACTTT.

The V gene is TRBV19, the J gene TRBJ1-1, with 8 bases that match TRBD1. CDR3 size: 15 residues. Unmatched junction bases numbered 3, after V lost 3 bases and J lost 0 bases. The germline gives CDR1 LNHDA, CDR2 SQIVND (reference sequence). Here the CDR3 reads CASSIGTGMNTEAFF. The CDR3 bases are TGTGCCAGTAGTATTGGGACAGGTATGAACACTGAAGCTTTCTTT.

This sequence joins TRBV18 and TRBJ1-1; D remains unclear. The CDR3 is 13 residues long. V was shortened by 0 bases and J by 7 bases, with 9 bases between the two germline ends. Germline CDR1 and CDR2: KGHSH and LQKENI. The CDR3, as DNA: TGTGCCAGCTCACCACCCAGCGACGGTGAAGCTTTCTTT. Translation: CASSPPSDGEAFF.

The rearrangement joins TRBV5-1 to TRBJ1-2, with D possibly TRBD1 on 5 matching bases. V lost 4 bases and J lost 5, with 15 bases in between. The germline CDR1 and CDR2 sequences are SGHRS and YFSETQ. The CDR3 spans 14 residues. This CDR3 is CASSPSTGGYGYTF. The CDR3 region has the DNA TGCGCCAGCAGCCCCTCGACTGGGGGGTATGGCTACACCTTC.

J is TRBJ1-3 and V is TRBV30; D is unresolved. V shed 4 bases and J shed 0 bases, with 13 bases lying between them. CDR3 length: 15 amino acids. Looked up from germline, CDR1 is GTSNPN and CDR2 is SVGIG (reference sequence). CDR3 DNA: TGTGCCTGGATCCCCGGTACAGTCTCTGGAAACACCATATATTTT. Its translation is CAWIPGTVSGNTIYF.